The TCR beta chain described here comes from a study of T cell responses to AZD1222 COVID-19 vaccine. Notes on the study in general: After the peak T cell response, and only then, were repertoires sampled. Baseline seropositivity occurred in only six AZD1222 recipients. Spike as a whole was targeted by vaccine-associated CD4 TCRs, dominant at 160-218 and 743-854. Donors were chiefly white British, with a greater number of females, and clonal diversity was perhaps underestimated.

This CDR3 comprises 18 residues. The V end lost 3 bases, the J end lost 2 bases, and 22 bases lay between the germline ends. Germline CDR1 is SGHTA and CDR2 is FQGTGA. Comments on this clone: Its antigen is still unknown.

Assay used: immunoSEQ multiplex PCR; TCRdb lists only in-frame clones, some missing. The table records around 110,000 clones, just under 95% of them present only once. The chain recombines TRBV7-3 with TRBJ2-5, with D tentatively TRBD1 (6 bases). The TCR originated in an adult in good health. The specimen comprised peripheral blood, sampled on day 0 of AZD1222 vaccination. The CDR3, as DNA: TGTGCCAGCAGCTTTGCAGGGGACGCCGAGGGACCTCAAGAGACCCAGTACTTC. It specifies CASSFAGDAEGPQETQYF. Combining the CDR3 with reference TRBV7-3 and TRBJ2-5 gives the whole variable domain GAGVSQTPSNKVTEKGKYVELRCDPISGHTALYWYRQSLGQGPEFLIYFQGTGAADDSGLPNDRFFAVRPEGSVSTLKIQRTERGDSAVYLCASSFAGDAEGPQETQYFGPGTRLLVL.